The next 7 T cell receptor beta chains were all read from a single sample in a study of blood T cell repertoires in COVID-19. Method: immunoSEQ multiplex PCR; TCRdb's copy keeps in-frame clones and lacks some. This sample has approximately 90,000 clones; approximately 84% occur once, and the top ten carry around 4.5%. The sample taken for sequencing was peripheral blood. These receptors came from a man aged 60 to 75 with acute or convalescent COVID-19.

The CDR3 sequence: CAWALGLAFYNEQFF. CDR3 nucleotide sequence: TGTGCCTGGGCCCTAGGACTAGCTTTCTACAATGAGCAGTTCTTC. This chain uses TRBV30 with TRBJ2-1; 8 bases align to TRBD2. After removal of 5 bases from V and 3 bases from J, the junction contained 9 bases not matched to a gene. CDR3 length: 15 amino acids. Per the germline V gene, CDR1 is GTSNPN and CDR2 is SVGIG (reference sequence).

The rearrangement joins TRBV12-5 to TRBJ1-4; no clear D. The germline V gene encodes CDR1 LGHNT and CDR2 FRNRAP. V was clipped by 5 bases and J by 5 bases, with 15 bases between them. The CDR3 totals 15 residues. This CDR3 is CASGPAARYNEKLFF. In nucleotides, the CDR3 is TGTGCTAGTGGTCCCGCGGCCCGGTACAATGAAAAACTGTTTTTT.

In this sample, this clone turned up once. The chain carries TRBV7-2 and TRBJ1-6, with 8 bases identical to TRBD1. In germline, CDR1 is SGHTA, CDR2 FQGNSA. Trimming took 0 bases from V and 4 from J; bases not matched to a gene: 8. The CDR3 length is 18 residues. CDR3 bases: TGTGCCAGCAGCTTAGCGGTAGCTGGACAGGGATATAATTCACCCCTCCACTTT. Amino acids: CASSLAVAGQGYNSPLHF.

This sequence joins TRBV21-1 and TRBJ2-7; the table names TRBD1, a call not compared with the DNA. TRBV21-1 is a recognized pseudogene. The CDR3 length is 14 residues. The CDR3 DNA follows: TGTGCCAGCAGCAACCGCAGGGGGGTCCACGAGCAGTACTTC. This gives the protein CASSNRRGVHEQYF.

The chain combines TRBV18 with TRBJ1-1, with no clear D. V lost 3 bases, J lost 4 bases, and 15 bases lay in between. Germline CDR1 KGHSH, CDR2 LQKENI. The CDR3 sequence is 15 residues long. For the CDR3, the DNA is TGTGCCAGCTCACCTAGCCCATGGAAAAGCACTGAAGCTTTCTTT. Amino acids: CASSPSPWKSTEAFF.

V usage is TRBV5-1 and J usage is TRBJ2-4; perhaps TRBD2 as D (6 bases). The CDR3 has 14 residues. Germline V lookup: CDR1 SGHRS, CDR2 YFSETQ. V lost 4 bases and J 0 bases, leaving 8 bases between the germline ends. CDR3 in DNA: TGCGCCAGCAGCCGGGGGATAGCCAAAAACATTCAGTACTTC. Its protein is CASSRGIAKNIQYF.

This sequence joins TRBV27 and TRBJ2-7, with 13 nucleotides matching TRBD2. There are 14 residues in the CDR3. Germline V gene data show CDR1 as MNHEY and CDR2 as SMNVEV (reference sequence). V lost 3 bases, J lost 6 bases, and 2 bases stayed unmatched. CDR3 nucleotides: TGTGCCAGCAGTTTTGGACTAGCGGGAGTCGAGCAGTACTTC. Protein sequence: CASSFGLAGVEQYF.